This is a list of T cell receptor beta chains from one sample in a study of memory CD4+ T cells and cytomegalovirus serostatus. The data were produced by immunoSEQ multiplex PCR, yet TCRdb's version contains in-frame clones alone and is incomplete. The data hold about 60,000 clones, with around 81% observed a single time. The sequencing input was memory CD4+ T cells from blood. The receptors here all came from an adult in good health and CMV-seronegative. Some clones in this sample may be carry-over from other donors' samples. Each CDR3 is given with its conserved first and last residue. D genes are given only for firm matches. Some rows mark clone size as missing; the rest say once, few, many or name a class of expanded clone.

clone size: -
J gene: TRBJ1-2
V gene: TRBV28
D gene: TRBD1
CDR3 protein: CASSLYRTGTGGGGYTF
CDR3 DNA: TGTGCCAGCAGTTTATACCGAACCGGGACAGGCGGAGGTGGCTACACCTTC

clone size: -
J gene: TRBJ1-6
V gene: TRBV4-3
D gene: -
CDR3 protein: CASSPGVAIYNSPLHF
CDR3 DNA: TGCGCCAGCAGCCCAGGGGTCGCTATCTATAATTCACCCCTCCACTTT

clone size: -
J gene: TRBJ1-3
V gene: TRBV7-2
D gene: TRBD1
CDR3 protein: CASSLLGQGGNTIYF
CDR3 DNA: TGTGCCAGCAGCCTCCTGGGACAGGGAGGAAACACCATATATTTT

clone size: -
J gene: TRBJ2-1
V gene: TRBV19
D gene: TRBD1
CDR3 protein: CASSIIDRGGEQFF
CDR3 DNA: TGTGCCAGTAGTATCATCGACAGGGGAGGTGAGCAGTTCTTC

clone size: -
J gene: TRBJ2-7
V gene: TRBV29-1
D gene: -
CDR3 protein: CSVEAQGHEQYF
CDR3 DNA: TGCAGCGTCGAGGCCCAGGGCCACGAGCAGTACTTC

clone size: few
J gene: TRBJ2-5
V gene: TRBV9
D gene: -
CDR3 protein: CASSVGPQETQYF
CDR3 DNA: TGTGCCAGCAGCGTAGGGCCCCAAGAGACCCAGTACTTC

clone size: -
J gene: TRBJ1-6
V gene: TRBV2
D gene: -
CDR3 protein: CASSPTPGPRRNNSPLHF
CDR3 DNA: TGTGCCAGCAGTCCAACGCCCGGACCCCGCAGGAATAATTCACCCCTCCACTTT

clone size: -
J gene: TRBJ1-1
V gene: TRBV6-6
D gene: -
CDR3 protein: CASRFRTANTEAFF
CDR3 DNA: TGTGCCAGCAGGTTCCGGACAGCGAACACTGAAGCTTTCTTT

clone size: once
J gene: TRBJ1-2
V gene: TRBV14
D gene: TRBD1
CDR3 protein: CASSQDKNRGVYGYTF
CDR3 DNA: TGTGCCAGCAGCCAAGACAAGAACAGGGGAGTTTATGGCTACACCTTC

clone size: -
J gene: TRBJ2-7
V gene: TRBV18
D gene: -
CDR3 protein: CASSPSVLGDEQYF
CDR3 DNA: TGTGCCAGCTCACCGAGTGTCCTCGGGGACGAGCAGTACTTC

clone size: few
J gene: TRBJ2-3
V gene: TRBV9
D gene: -
CDR3 protein: CASSVSPEQIGTQYF
CDR3 DNA: TGTGCCAGCAGCGTTTCACCCGAGCAGATTGGTACGCAGTATTTT

clone size: -
J gene: TRBJ1-5
V gene: TRBV19
D gene: TRBD1
CDR3 protein: CASSYRGGEPQHF
CDR3 DNA: TGTGCCAGTAGTTACAGGGGAGGTGAGCCCCAGCATTTT

clone size: -
J gene: TRBJ1-1
V gene: TRBV5-6
D gene: -
CDR3 protein: CASSILGTEAFF
CDR3 DNA: TGTGCCAGCTCCATCCTGGGCACTGAAGCTTTCTTT

clone size: few
J gene: TRBJ2-7
V gene: TRBV12-2
D gene: -
CDR3 protein: CASRLPARGRSSYEQYF
CDR3 DNA: TGTGCAAGTCGCTTGCCGGCGAGGGGGAGGAGCTCCTACGAGCAGTACTTC

clone size: once
J gene: TRBJ1-2
V gene: TRBV7-5
D gene: -
CDR3 protein: CARSWGRTSYGYTF
CDR3 DNA: TGTGCCAGAAGCTGGGGACGTACCTCCTATGGCTACACCTTC

clone size: -
J gene: TRBJ1-3
V gene: TRBV7-2
D gene: TRBD1
CDR3 protein: CASSFRQGSSGNTIYF
CDR3 DNA: TGTGCCAGCAGCTTCAGACAGGGAAGCTCTGGAAACACCATATATTTT

clone size: -
J gene: TRBJ1-2
V gene: TRBV5-1
D gene: TRBD1
CDR3 protein: CASSFGTGAGYGYTF
CDR3 DNA: TGCGCCAGCAGCTTCGGGACAGGGGCCGGCTATGGCTACACCTTC

clone size: -
J gene: TRBJ2-4
V gene: TRBV5-1
D gene: -
CDR3 protein: CASSSTGSVGDIQYF
CDR3 DNA: TGCGCCAGCAGCTCAACAGGGTCGGTTGGAGACATTCAGTACTTC

clone size: -
J gene: TRBJ1-5
V gene: TRBV30
D gene: -
CDR3 protein: CAWSVFLSNQPQHF
CDR3 DNA: TGTGCCTGGAGTGTTTTTCTTAGCAATCAGCCCCAGCATTTT

clone size: -
J gene: TRBJ2-7
V gene: TRBV27
D gene: TRBD2
CDR3 protein: CASSSKGLGTYEQYF
CDR3 DNA: TGTGCCAGCAGTTCTAAAGGACTAGGTACCTACGAGCAGTACTTC

clone size: -
J gene: TRBJ2-1
V gene: TRBV27
D gene: -
CDR3 protein: CASRPPGLLYNEQFF
CDR3 DNA: TGTGCCAGCAGACCTCCGGGACTCCTCTACAATGAGCAGTTCTTC

clone size: -
J gene: TRBJ1-4
V gene: TRBV7-2
D gene: -
CDR3 protein: CASSLERTAPLFF
CDR3 DNA: TGTGCCAGCAGCTTAGAGCGGACAGCTCCCTTGTTTTTT

clone size: -
J gene: TRBJ2-7
V gene: TRBV4-3
D gene: TRBD2
CDR3 protein: CASSQDGGGAYEQYF
CDR3 DNA: TGCGCCAGCAGCCAAGACGGCGGGGGGGCCTACGAGCAGTACTTC

clone size: -
J gene: TRBJ2-1
V gene: TRBV29-1
D gene: -
CDR3 protein: CSVGTGGYNEQFF
CDR3 DNA: TGCAGCGTTGGGACTGGAGGATACAATGAGCAGTTCTTC

clone size: -
J gene: TRBJ2-1
V gene: TRBV5-4
D gene: -
CDR3 protein: CASSLDGSAYNEQFF
CDR3 DNA: TGTGCCAGCAGCTTGGACGGTTCGGCCTACAATGAGCAGTTCTTC

clone size: once
J gene: TRBJ2-3
V gene: TRBV9
D gene: -
CDR3 protein: CASSVSTDTQYF
CDR3 DNA: TGTGCCAGCAGCGTATCCACAGATACGCAGTATTTT

clone size: -
J gene: TRBJ2-3
V gene: TRBV15
D gene: -
CDR3 protein: CATSRRATDTQYF
CDR3 DNA: TGTGCCACCAGCAGGCGGGCCACAGATACGCAGTATTTT

clone size: -
J gene: TRBJ1-2
V gene: TRBV28
D gene: TRBD1
CDR3 protein: CASSSTGTADTNYGYTF
CDR3 DNA: TGTGCCAGCAGTTCAACCGGGACAGCAGACACTAACTATGGCTACACCTTC

clone size: -
J gene: TRBJ1-2
V gene: TRBV5-1
D gene: TRBD1
CDR3 protein: CASSRTGLDGYTF
CDR3 DNA: TGCGCCAGCAGCCGGACAGGGTTGGATGGCTACACCTTC

clone size: -
J gene: TRBJ1-2
V gene: TRBV7-9
D gene: -
CDR3 protein: CASSVRDRSYLNYGYTF
CDR3 DNA: TGTGCCAGCAGCGTTCGGGACCGATCCTACCTTAACTATGGCTACACCTTC

clone size: -
J gene: TRBJ1-2
V gene: TRBV4-3
D gene: -
CDR3 protein: CASSQDAGLTF
CDR3 DNA: TGCGCCAGCAGCCAAGACGCGGGGTTAACCTTC

clone size: -
J gene: TRBJ2-4
V gene: TRBV23-1
D gene: -
CDR3 protein: CASTNQGKAKNIQYF
CDR3 DNA: TGCGCCAGCACCAACCAGGGGAAGGCCAAAAACATTCAGTACTTC

clone size: -
J gene: TRBJ1-1
V gene: TRBV18
D gene: -
CDR3 protein: CASSPRAETNEAFF
CDR3 DNA: TGTGCCAGCTCACCCCGGGCCGAAACAAATGAAGCTTTCTTT

clone size: -
J gene: TRBJ2-3
V gene: TRBV28
D gene: -
CDR3 protein: CASSPPSTDTQYF
CDR3 DNA: TGTGCCAGCAGTCCCCCCAGCACAGATACGCAGTATTTT

clone size: few
J gene: TRBJ2-7
V gene: TRBV5-1
D gene: TRBD2
CDR3 protein: CASRSLQSSGYEQYF
CDR3 DNA: TGCGCCAGCAGATCCTTGCAATCTAGCGGCTACGAGCAGTACTTC

clone size: -
J gene: TRBJ1-2
V gene: TRBV2
D gene: -
CDR3 protein: CASREGRLYGYTF
CDR3 DNA: TGTGCCAGCAGAGAAGGGAGACTTTATGGCTACACCTTC

clone size: -
J gene: TRBJ1-1
V gene: TRBV18
D gene: -
CDR3 protein: CASSPRGGDLTEAFF
CDR3 DNA: TGTGCCAGCTCACCACGTGGAGGAGATCTAACTGAAGCTTTCTTT

clone size: -
J gene: TRBJ2-1
V gene: TRBV4-2
D gene: -
CDR3 protein: CASSPPSDNEQFF
CDR3 DNA: TGTGCCAGCAGCCCACCCTCGGACAATGAGCAGTTCTTC

clone size: -
J gene: TRBJ2-1
V gene: TRBV7-3
D gene: TRBD2
CDR3 protein: CASSRGLAGDEQFF
CDR3 DNA: TGTGCCAGCAGCCGGGGACTAGCGGGGGATGAGCAGTTCTTC

clone size: -
J gene: TRBJ1-3
V gene: TRBV29-1
D gene: -
CDR3 protein: CSVEGGGNTIYF
CDR3 DNA: TGCAGCGTTGAGGGAGGGGGAAACACCATATATTTT

clone size: once
J gene: TRBJ2-7
V gene: TRBV6-1
D gene: -
CDR3 protein: CASSLSRREQYF
CDR3 DNA: TGTGCCAGCAGTCTGAGTCGGCGCGAGCAGTACTTC

clone size: -
J gene: TRBJ2-1
V gene: TRBV2
D gene: -
CDR3 protein: CASRKERGDLGEQFF
CDR3 DNA: TGTGCCAGCAGAAAGGAGAGGGGTGACTTAGGTGAGCAGTTCTTC

clone size: -
J gene: TRBJ2-1
V gene: TRBV6-5
D gene: TRBD2
CDR3 protein: CASRQAGAGGEQFF
CDR3 DNA: TGTGCCAGCAGGCAAGCGGGGGCGGGTGGTGAGCAGTTCTTC

clone size: -
J gene: TRBJ2-7
V gene: TRBV5-4
D gene: -
CDR3 protein: CASSVNARGGEQYF
CDR3 DNA: TGTGCCAGCAGCGTGAACGCCAGGGGGGGCGAGCAGTACTTC

clone size: -
J gene: TRBJ2-7
V gene: TRBV11-2
D gene: TRBD2
CDR3 protein: CASSLVGPWASGRESEQYF
CDR3 DNA: TGTGCCAGCAGCTTAGTCGGGCCCTGGGCTAGCGGGAGGGAGAGCGAGCAGTACTTC

clone size: -
J gene: TRBJ1-3
V gene: TRBV18
D gene: TRBD1
CDR3 protein: CASSRQGGSGNTIYF
CDR3 DNA: TGTGCCAGCTCCCGACAGGGTGGTTCTGGAAACACCATATATTTT

clone size: -
J gene: TRBJ2-2
V gene: TRBV28
D gene: -
CDR3 protein: CASSSGTDTGELFF
CDR3 DNA: TGTGCCAGCAGTTCGGGGACCGACACCGGGGAGCTGTTTTTT

clone size: -
J gene: TRBJ2-1
V gene: TRBV7-3
D gene: -
CDR3 protein: CASSLNRAANEQFF
CDR3 DNA: TGTGCCAGCAGCTTAAATCGGGCGGCCAATGAGCAGTTCTTC

clone size: -
J gene: TRBJ2-4
V gene: TRBV28
D gene: -
CDR3 protein: CASSSGQAKNIQYF
CDR3 DNA: TGTGCCAGCAGTTCCGGACAGGCCAAAAACATTCAGTACTTC

clone size: -
J gene: TRBJ1-1
V gene: TRBV28
D gene: -
CDR3 protein: CASEDSPGQGWTEAFF
CDR3 DNA: TGTGCCAGCGAAGACTCACCGGGGCAGGGGTGGACTGAAGCTTTCTTT

clone size: once
J gene: TRBJ1-1
V gene: TRBV19
D gene: -
CDR3 protein: CASSAGTVRGWNTEAFF
CDR3 DNA: TGTGCCAGTAGCGCCGGGACGGTCAGGGGATGGAACACTGAAGCTTTCTTT

clone size: -
J gene: TRBJ1-6
V gene: TRBV30
D gene: -
CDR3 protein: CAWSVADNSPLHF
CDR3 DNA: TGTGCCTGGAGTGTAGCAGATAATTCACCCCTCCACTTT

clone size: -
J gene: TRBJ1-2
V gene: TRBV7-9
D gene: -
CDR3 protein: CASSQGQNYGYTF
CDR3 DNA: TGTGCCAGCAGCCAGGGACAAAACTATGGCTACACCTTC